This is a list of T cell receptor beta chains from one sample in a study of blood T cell repertoires in COVID-19. The data were produced by immunoSEQ multiplex PCR, yet TCRdb's version contains in-frame clones alone and is incomplete. The data contain more than 85,000 clones, over 70% of them singletons. The sequenced sample was peripheral blood. The receptors come from a man in his sixties with acute or convalescent COVID-19. Both conserved end residues are part of each CDR3. The order of the fields is V gene, D gene, clone size, J gene, CDR3 protein, CDR3 DNA. The D gene is left open where the match is weak. Not all rows give a size; the values are once, few, many and, for expanded clones, a class.

V gene: TRBV20-1; D gene: TRBD1; clone size: medium-sized; J gene: TRBJ1-6; CDR3 protein: CSASIQGADSPLHF; CDR3 DNA: TGCAGTGCTAGTATACAGGGGGCGGATTCACCCCTCCACTTT
V gene: TRBV19; D gene: TRBD2; clone size: -; J gene: TRBJ2-3; CDR3 protein: CASSPSGSSDTQYF; CDR3 DNA: TGTGCCAGTAGTCCGAGCGGGAGCTCAGATACGCAGTATTTT
V gene: TRBV7-9; D gene: -; clone size: -; J gene: TRBJ2-7; CDR3 protein: CASSFADIYEQYF; CDR3 DNA: TGTGCCAGCAGCTTCGCGGATATCTACGAGCAGTACTTC
V gene: TRBV4-1; D gene: -; clone size: -; J gene: TRBJ1-5; CDR3 protein: CASSQDPTGNQPQHF; CDR3 DNA: TGCGCCAGCAGCCAAGATCCAACAGGGAATCAGCCCCAGCATTTT
V gene: TRBV11-3; D gene: TRBD1; clone size: -; J gene: TRBJ1-2; CDR3 protein: CASTTGQGDYGYTF; CDR3 DNA: TGTGCCAGCACCACGGGACAGGGTGACTATGGCTACACCTTC
V gene: TRBV18; D gene: TRBD1; clone size: -; J gene: TRBJ1-6; CDR3 protein: CASFTGTENNSPLHF; CDR3 DNA: TGTGCCAGCTTTACCGGGACAGAGAATAATTCACCCCTCCACTTT
V gene: TRBV7-9; D gene: -; clone size: once; J gene: TRBJ1-5; CDR3 protein: CASSLVGQGRGDQPQHF; CDR3 DNA: TGTGCCAGCAGCTTAGTCGGGCAGGGACGGGGGGATCAGCCCCAGCATTTT
V gene: TRBV9; D gene: -; clone size: -; J gene: TRBJ1-2; CDR3 protein: CASSVDRGFGYTF; CDR3 DNA: TGTGCCAGCAGCGTAGATCGGGGATTTGGCTACACCTTC
V gene: TRBV7-2; D gene: -; clone size: -; J gene: TRBJ2-1; CDR3 protein: CASSLRGPTIF; CDR3 DNA: TGTGCCAGCAGCTTAAGGGGCCCCACAATCTTC
V gene: TRBV10-1; D gene: -; clone size: -; J gene: TRBJ1-6; CDR3 protein: CASKGPLENSPLHF; CDR3 DNA: TGCGCCAGCAAGGGGCCATTGGAAAATTCACCCCTCCACTTT
V gene: TRBV2; D gene: -; clone size: few; J gene: TRBJ2-2; CDR3 protein: CASSEWAPRVTGELFF; CDR3 DNA: TGTGCCAGCAGTGAATGGGCACCCAGGGTCACCGGGGAGCTGTTTTTT
V gene: TRBV7-8; D gene: TRBD1; clone size: -; J gene: TRBJ1-2; CDR3 protein: CASSLGIRTGSSNGYTF; CDR3 DNA: TGTGCCAGCAGCTTAGGCATCAGGACAGGGTCGTCAAATGGCTACACCTTC
V gene: TRBV6-6; D gene: TRBD2; clone size: -; J gene: TRBJ2-2; CDR3 protein: CASEGTSGNGELFF; CDR3 DNA: TGTGCCAGCGAGGGGACTAGCGGAAACGGGGAGCTGTTTTTT
V gene: TRBV24-1; D gene: -; clone size: -; J gene: TRBJ1-6; CDR3 protein: CATTRNSPLHF; CDR3 DNA: TGTGCCACCACCAGAAATTCACCCCTCCACTTT
V gene: TRBV30; D gene: -; clone size: few; J gene: TRBJ2-1; CDR3 protein: CAWSPMYNEQFF; CDR3 DNA: TGTGCCTGGAGTCCCATGTACAATGAGCAGTTCTTC
V gene: TRBV6-2/TRBV6-3; D gene: -; clone size: -; J gene: TRBJ2-3; CDR3 protein: CASSRAPGSLTDTQYF; CDR3 DNA: TGTGCCAGCAGCCGTGCCCCGGGATCACTCACAGATACGCAGTATTTT
V gene: TRBV4-3; D gene: -; clone size: few; J gene: TRBJ1-2; CDR3 protein: CASSLHVNYGYTF; CDR3 DNA: TGCGCCAGCAGCCTACATGTTAACTATGGCTACACCTTC
V gene: TRBV5-6; D gene: -; clone size: -; J gene: TRBJ1-5; CDR3 protein: CASSLGQGPYQPQHF; CDR3 DNA: TGTGCCAGCAGCTTGGGGCAGGGGCCCTATCAGCCCCAGCATTTT
V gene: TRBV11-2; D gene: -; clone size: -; J gene: TRBJ2-3; CDR3 protein: CASSLRDTSDTQYF; CDR3 DNA: TGTGCCAGCAGCCTCCGGGACACCTCAGATACGCAGTATTTT
V gene: TRBV3-1/TRBV3-2; D gene: -; clone size: many; J gene: TRBJ2-3; CDR3 protein: CASSHLGGTDTQYF; CDR3 DNA: TGTGCCAGCAGCCACCTAGGTGGCACAGATACGCAGTATTTT
V gene: TRBV18; D gene: TRBD2; clone size: few; J gene: TRBJ2-3; CDR3 protein: CASSPLERLAGVGDTQYF; CDR3 DNA: TGTGCCAGCTCACCTTTGGAAAGACTAGCGGGAGTAGGAGATACGCAGTATTTT
V gene: TRBV7-9; D gene: -; clone size: -; J gene: TRBJ2-3; CDR3 protein: CASSLTGLTDTQYF; CDR3 DNA: TGTGCCAGCAGCTTAACAGGGCTGACAGATACGCAGTATTTT
V gene: TRBV7-2; D gene: TRBD2; clone size: -; J gene: TRBJ2-1; CDR3 protein: CASSTSGSGANEQFF; CDR3 DNA: TGTGCCAGCAGCACTAGCGGGAGTGGAGCGAATGAGCAGTTCTTC